These 4 T cell receptor beta chains were sequenced from one sample in a study of OX40 agonist ivuxolimab in advanced cancers. Data came from immunoSEQ multiplex PCR; TCRdb stores just in-frame clones and leaves some out. This table has approximately 26,000 clones, roughly 84% appearing once. The sample here was CD4+ or CD8+ T cells sorted from blood, taken in a trial of the OX40 agonist ivuxolimab. The receptors shown here come from an adult with an advanced solid tumor such as melanoma, head and neck, liver or kidney cancer.

The V gene is TRBV28, the J gene TRBJ2-5; D is uncertain. The CDR3 runs to 15 residues. Trimming took 4 bases from V and 5 from J, leaving 17 bases between them. Germline lookup yields CDR1 MDHEN and CDR2 SYDVKM. The CDR3 reads CASSSEDGNIETQYF. In nucleotides, the CDR3 is TGTGCCAGCAGTTCCGAAGACGGAAATATTGAGACCCAGTACTTC.

The V call is TRBV2, the J call TRBJ1-2; D is undetermined. Germline V CDR1 and CDR2: SNHLY, FYNNEI. The CDR3 has 15 amino acids. The germline V and J ends were trimmed by 5 bases and 2 bases, with 15 bases remaining between them. CDR3 region: CASSLAAAPNYGYTF. The CDR3 bases are TGTGCCAGCAGTTTAGCGGCAGCCCCAAACTATGGCTACACCTTC.

The gene calls are TRBV11-1 and TRBJ2-2; the match to TRBD2 covers 10 bases. Germline V gene sequence: CDR1 SGHAT, CDR2 FQDESV (reference sequence). This CDR3 spans 16 amino acids. The trim removed 7 bases at V and 5 bases at J, leaving 10 bases unmatched. In nucleotides, the CDR3 is TGTGCCAGCAACCTAGGGACTAGCGATCGGACCGGGGAGCTGTTTTTT. It yields the protein CASNLGTSDRTGELFF.

This sequence joins TRBV18 and TRBJ1-4; D may be TRBD1 (5 bases). The germline gives CDR1 KGHSH, CDR2 LQKENI. V was pared by 8 bases and J by 3 bases, with 16 bases between. The CDR3 runs to 15 residues. The CDR3 sequence is CASRQGEYSNEKLFF. The CDR3 DNA reads as TGTGCCAGCCGCCAGGGTGAATATTCTAATGAAAAACTGTTTTTT. The whole variable domain, remainder taken from reference TRBV18 and TRBJ1-4, is NAGVMQNPRHLVRRRGQEARLRCSPMKGHSHVYWYRQLPEEGLKFMVYLQKENIIDESGMPKERFSAEFPKEGPSILRIQQVVRGDSAAYFCASRQGEYSNEKLFFGSGTQLSVL.